This T cell receptor (beta chain) originates from a study of human T cells and chemical hapten exposure. In the study overall: Sensitization employed 2% DPC on about 2 cm by about 2 cm of upper inner arm skin. The study enrolled mostly female patients with alopecia areata, totalis or universalis. All patients underwent weekly scalp dosing with diphenylcyclopropenone for the full roughly 25-week study.

TCRdb re-called the RACE reads with MiXCR, one entry per CDR3 protein. The sample has a few hundred thousand distinct CDR3 sequences, approximately 7.5% seen once; the top ten hold less than 1.5%. V lost 4 bases and J lost 4, with 19 bases in between. The CDR3 has 16 amino acids. Described time point: pre-sensitization, week 0. Noted treatment: therapeutic diphenylcyclopropenone sensitization with weekly scalp DPC. Blood collection happened ahead of applying each patch test. This clonotype was sampled from a man aged 18 to 30 with alopecia areata. Some clones in this sample may be carry-over from other donors' samples. The rearrangement links TRBV12-3 or TRBV12-4 to TRBJ1-2; unclear D gene. The starting material was whole blood, obtained in connection with sensitization to the hapten diphenylcyclopropenone (DPC). The CDR3 loop is CASSYPKGSGGYGYTF. DNA of the CDR3: TGTGCCAGCAGTTACCCCAAAGGGTCGGGAGGCTATGGCTACACCTTC.